The text below deals with one T cell receptor (beta chain). Researchers took RNA transcripts and amplified the TCR beta CDR3 regions from them. Carried out on the TCR CDR3, a first-round RT-PCR used the HTBI primer set. A single record per CDR3 protein comes from TCRdb applying MiXCR to the multiplex PCR reads. The sample lists hundreds of thousands of distinct CDR3 sequences, less than 15% occurring once. The sample belongs to a study of T cells in Graves' hyperthyroidism and ophthalmopathy. V dropped 0 bases and J dropped 0 bases, with 12 bases sitting between them. The CDR3 spans 17 residues. The germline V gene has CDR1 LNHNV and CDR2 YYDKDF (reference sequence).

The V gene is TRBV15, the J gene TRBJ2-4; the D gene is possibly TRBD1 (6 bases). This TCR came from a woman aged 18 to 35 with Graves' hyperthyroidism. The sequenced sample consisted of blood. CDR3 protein: CATSRDGTTIAKNIQYF. Here the CDR3 DNA reads TGTGCCACCAGCAGAGATGGGACAACGATAGCCAAAAACATTCAGTACTTC.